This TCR beta chain was obtained from a study of blood T cell repertoires in COVID-19. Study background: The samples span acute and convalescent COVID-19 from the United States, Italy and Spain. Nucleic acid was either cDNA or gDNA, and it came from T cells, B-cell-depleted T cells, or PBMCs.

Deletions cut 6 bases from V and 3 bases from J, with 9 bases between. The CDR3 length is 11 residues. Looked up from germline, CDR1 is DFQATT and CDR2 is SNEGSKA (reference sequence). Source study methods: Reference gene primer amplification yielded estimated nucleated cell counts. Here immunoSEQ multiplex PCR was the method, and the copy in TCRdb shows in-frame clones only, minus some. V, J and clone size reflect that table, while D and trimming were determined from the DNA. The profile covers roughly 91,000 clones, with approximately 79% appearing a single time and over 9% taken by the ten largest.

The sequencing input was peripheral blood. The rearrangement uses TRBV20-1 and TRBJ2-7, with D unclear. This clonotype was obtained from a man in his 70s with acute or convalescent COVID-19. In DNA form, the CDR3 reads TGCAGTGCCCACGGAGTCTACGAGCAGTACTTC. It translates to CSAHGVYEQYF.